The 16 T cell receptor beta chains presented below share a single source sample, sequenced in a study of blood T cell repertoires in COVID-19. Profiled with immunoSEQ multiplex PCR; TCRdb holds only in-frame clones, not every one. The sample holds around 250,000 clones, 89% seen once. The material sequenced was peripheral blood. The origin of the receptors is a woman in her thirties or forties who had recovered from COVID-19.

In this sample, this clone turned up once. The CDR3 nucleotides are TGTGCCAGCAGCGCGACAGGGTACACTGAAGCTTTCTTT. Translated, it gives CASSATGYTEAFF. The chain uses TRBV7-2 and TRBJ1-1; TRBD1 matches at 7 bases. After removal of 5 bases from V and 3 bases from J, the junction contained 3 bases not matched to a gene. Germline values: CDR1 SGHTA, CDR2 FQGNSA. CDR3 length: 13 residues.

V usage is TRBV6-6 and J usage is TRBJ2-7, with D maybe TRBD2 (6 bases). V was cut by 9 bases and J by 5 bases, with 17 bases left in between. CDR3 length equals 13 residues. Germline assignment: CDR1 MNHNY and CDR2 SVGAGI (reference sequence). The CDR3 sequence is CASRWSRDNEQYV. The DNA of the CDR3 is TGTGCCAGTCGCTGGTCGCGGGATAACGAGCAGTACGTC.

The rearrangement uses TRBV6-2 or TRBV6-3 and TRBJ1-2; D remains unclear. The V gene's germline CDR1 is MNHEY and CDR2 SVGEGT. This CDR3 has 13 residues. Trimming removed 3 bases at V and 2 bases at J, with 7 bases between. As DNA, the CDR3 is TGTGCCAGCAGTTATCAGAAGAACTATGGCTACACCTTC. Amino acid sequence: CASSYQKNYGYTF.

This chain uses TRBV9 with TRBJ2-3; 13 bases agree with TRBD2. The CDR3 runs 16 residues. Looked up from germline, CDR1 is SGDLS and CDR2 is YYNGEE. V lost 3 bases and J lost 4; bases outside the gene matches: 5. The CDR3 sequence: CASSAGLAGVSDTQYF. CDR3 DNA sequence: TGTGCCAGCAGCGCTGGACTAGCGGGGGTCTCAGATACGCAGTATTTT. The full variable domain, with the rest looked up from reference TRBV9 and TRBJ2-3, is DSGVTQTPKHLITATGQRVTLRCSPRSGDLSVYWYQQSLDQGLQFLIQYYNGEERAKGNILERFSAQQFPDLHSELNLSSLELGDSALYFCASSAGLAGVSDTQYFGPGTRLTVL.

The genes are TRBV29-1 and TRBJ1-2; 10 bases line up with TRBD1. J lost 7 bases, V lost 7 bases, and 12 bases had no gene match. The germline V gene encodes CDR1 SQVTM and CDR2 ANQGSEA. The CDR3 is 14 residues long. The CDR3 protein is CSALPGQGFGGYTF. The CDR3 bases are TGCAGCGCCCTTCCGGGACAGGGGTTCGGTGGCTACACCTTC.

The rearrangement uses TRBV21-1 and TRBJ1-2; no check of the table's D call, TRBD1, against the DNA was made. TRBV21-1 is recorded as a pseudogene. The CDR3 loop spans 18 amino acids. This chain's CDR3 is CASSKTGTPGHSFYGYTF. The DNA for the CDR3 is TGTGCCAGCAGCAAAACGGGGACCCCGGGACATTCTTTCTATGGCTACACCTTC.

The chain is built from TRBV18 and TRBJ2-3; TRBD2 might be the D (6 bases). The V gene's germline CDR1 is KGHSH and CDR2 LQKENI. This CDR3 is 14 amino acids long. Trimming took off 3 bases at V and 3 bases at J, with 10 bases between the two ends. The CDR3 sequence: CASSPGGWTDTQYF. The CDR3 DNA follows: TGTGCCAGCTCACCTGGGGGGTGGACAGATACGCAGTATTTT.

The J gene is TRBJ2-2, the V gene TRBV6-5, with D possibly TRBD1 on 5 matching bases. The CDR3 extends over 13 amino acids. CDR1 MNHEY and CDR2 SVGAGI come from the germline V gene. V was shortened by 7 bases and J by 4 bases, with 10 bases between the two germline ends. The CDR3 loop reads CASIVDTTGELFF. The CDR3 DNA is TGTGCCAGCATCGTGGACACCACCGGGGAGCTGTTTTTT.

The chain employs TRBV3-1 (or the pseudogene TRBV3-2) and TRBJ1-5; 7 bases map to TRBD1. Per the germline V gene, CDR1 is LGHDT and CDR2 is YNNKEL (reference sequence). V shed 0 bases and J 5 bases; nucleotides not matched to a gene: 7. CDR3 length equals 16 residues. The CDR3 DNA follows: TGTGCCAGCAGCCAAGATGGAGGGGGCGGGTATCAGCCCCAGCATTTT. Encoded protein: CASSQDGGGGYQPQHF.

The V gene is TRBV5-4, the J gene TRBJ1-2, with TRBD1 as a possible D gene (6 bases). Germline V gene lookup returns CDR1 SGHNT and CDR2 YYREEE (reference sequence). The V and J ends lost 6 bases and 6 bases respectively, with 12 bases between them. The CDR3 is 12 amino acids. CDR3 bases: TGTGCCAGCACCAACAGGGATGATGGCTACACCTTC. Its translation: CASTNRDDGYTF.

The V and J genes are TRBV12-3 or TRBV12-4 and TRBJ1-2; the D is unclear. The CDR3 contains 12 residues. The V end lost 1 base, the J end lost 10 bases, and 10 bases lay between the germline ends. The CDR3 loop reads CASSLGGAPYTF. As DNA, the CDR3 is TGTGCCAGCAGTTTAGGGGGAGCCCCCTACACCTTC.

This chain joins TRBV7-3 and TRBJ2-1, with 15 positions matching TRBD2. This CDR3 has 18 residues. The V segment lost 5 bases and the J segment 0 bases; nucleotides outside the gene matches: 5. The germline V gene has CDR1 SGHTA and CDR2 FQGTGA. Here the CDR3 reads CASSLLGLAGGSYNEQFF. CDR3 coding DNA: TGTGCCAGCAGCCTCTTGGGACTAGCGGGGGGCTCCTACAATGAGCAGTTCTTC.

The V call is TRBV7-7, the J call TRBJ2-2; TRBD2 is a possible D gene (7 bases). This CDR3 has 18 residues. From germline, CDR1 is SSHAT and CDR2 FNYEAQ (reference sequence). The V gene lost 0 bases and the J gene lost 5 bases, with 19 bases spanning the gap. As DNA, the CDR3 is TGTGCCAGCAGCTTAGCATGGACGGGGGGCTTGGTGACCGGGGAGCTGTTTTTT. It encodes CASSLAWTGGLVTGELFF.

The chain recombines TRBV7-9 with TRBJ1-1, with 7 bases matching TRBD1. In germline, CDR1 is SEHNR, CDR2 FQNEAQ (reference sequence). The CDR3 extends over 16 amino acids. The V gene end was trimmed by 5 bases and the J gene end by 1 base; junction bases not matched to a gene: 10. The CDR3: CASSEGQVSRNTEAFF. CDR3 bases: TGTGCCAGCAGCGAAGGACAGGTGTCTCGGAACACTGAAGCTTTCTTT. Using reference TRBV7-9 and TRBJ1-1 for the parts outside the CDR3, the full variable domain is DTGVSQNPRHKITKRGQNVTFRCDPISEHNRLYWYRQTLGQGPEFLTYFQNEAQLEKSRLLSDRFSAERPKGSFSTLEIQRTEQGDSAMYLCASSEGQVSRNTEAFFGQGTRLTVV.

CDR3 in amino acids: CASSLLGQGASYGYTF. For the CDR3, the DNA is TGTGCCAGCAGTCTCCTCGGACAGGGGGCCAGCTATGGCTACACCTTC. The J gene is TRBJ1-2, the V gene TRBV28; TRBD1 matches at 11 bases. Germline V gene data show CDR1 as MDHEN and CDR2 as SYDVKM. The V segment lost 5 bases and the J segment 4 bases; nucleotides outside the gene matches: 9. The CDR3 is 16 residues long.

The rearrangement links TRBV27 to TRBJ2-1, with 7 bases lining up with TRBD2. CDR3 size: 16 residues. Germline V lookup: CDR1 MNHEY, CDR2 SMNVEV (reference sequence). With V trimmed by 0 bases and J by 2 bases, 4 bases remained unmatched. Written as DNA, the CDR3 is TGTGCCAGCAGTTTATCGGCGGGAGAGGCCTACAATGAGCAGTTCTTC. It yields the protein CASSLSAGEAYNEQFF.